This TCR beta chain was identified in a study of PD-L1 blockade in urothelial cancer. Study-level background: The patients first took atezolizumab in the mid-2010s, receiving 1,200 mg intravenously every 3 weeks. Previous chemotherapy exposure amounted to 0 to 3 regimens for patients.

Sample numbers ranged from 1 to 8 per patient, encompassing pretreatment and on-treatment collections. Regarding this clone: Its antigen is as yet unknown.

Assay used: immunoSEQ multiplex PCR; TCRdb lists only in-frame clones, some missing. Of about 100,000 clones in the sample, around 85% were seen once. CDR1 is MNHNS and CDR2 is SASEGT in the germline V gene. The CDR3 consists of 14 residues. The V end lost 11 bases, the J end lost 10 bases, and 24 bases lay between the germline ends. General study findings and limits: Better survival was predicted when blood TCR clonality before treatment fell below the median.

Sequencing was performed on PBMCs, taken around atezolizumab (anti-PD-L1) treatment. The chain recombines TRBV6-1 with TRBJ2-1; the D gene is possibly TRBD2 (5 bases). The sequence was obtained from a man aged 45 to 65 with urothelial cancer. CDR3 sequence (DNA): TGTGCCGCACACCCCAGCGGCCCTATCGTGGAGCAGTTCTTC. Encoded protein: CAAHPSGPIVEQFF.